This entry is about one T cell receptor beta chain. Its specificity is unknown. The sample comes from a study of CD8 T cells in ankylosing spondylitis. Regarding the study as a whole: The study identified a TCR beta motif of roughly eight highly homologous variants that appeared characteristic of ankylosing spondylitis blood. Reactive arthritis synovial fluid and blood previously showed some of these motif variants.

V lost 5 bases, J lost 3 bases, and 6 bases stayed unmatched. CDR1 and CDR2 from the germline V gene are LNHDA and SQIVND (reference sequence). The CDR3 length is 14 residues. TCRdb recomputed calls from the 5' RACE reads with MiXCR, one row per CDR3 protein. The sample lists 180,000 or so distinct CDR3 sequences; roughly 10% were seen once. The TCR sequence derives from a male donor with ankylosing spondylitis or in good health (not recorded which). The chain joins TRBV19 to TRBJ2-5, with 7 bases lining up with TRBD1. The specimen sequenced was blood, either unsorted or a sorted T cell fraction (not recorded which). The CDR3: CASSPRDSEETQYF. CDR3 DNA sequence: TGTGCCAGTAGTCCCCGGGACAGCGAAGAGACCCAGTACTTC. The full variable domain, completed using reference TRBV19 and TRBJ2-5, is DGGITQSPKYLFRKEGQNVTLSCEQNLNHDAMYWYRQDPGQGLRLIYYSQIVNDFQKGDIAEGYSVSREKKESFPLTVTSAQKNPTAFYLCASSPRDSEETQYFGPGTRLLVL.